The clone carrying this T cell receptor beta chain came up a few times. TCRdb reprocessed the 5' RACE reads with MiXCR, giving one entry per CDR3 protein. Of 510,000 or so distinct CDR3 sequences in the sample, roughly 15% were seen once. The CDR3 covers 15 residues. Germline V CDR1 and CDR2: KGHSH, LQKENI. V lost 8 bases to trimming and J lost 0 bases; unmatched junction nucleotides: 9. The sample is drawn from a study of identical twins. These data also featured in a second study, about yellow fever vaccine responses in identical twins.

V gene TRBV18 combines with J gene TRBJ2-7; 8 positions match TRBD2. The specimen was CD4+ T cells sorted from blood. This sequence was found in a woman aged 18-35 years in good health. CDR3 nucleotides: TGTGCCAGCCACCCGGGGGGGGCTAGCTCCTACGAGCAGTACTTC. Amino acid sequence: CASHPGGASSYEQYF.